This record concerns one TCR beta chain sequence. Here immunoSEQ multiplex PCR was the method, and the copy in TCRdb shows in-frame clones only, minus some. The sample gives roughly 300,000 clones, roughly three quarters of which show up once; about 5.3% is in the top ten. The data derive from a study of cytotoxic CD8 clonotypes in ibrutinib-treated CLL. There are 12 residues in the CDR3. Trimming shortened V by 4 bases and J by 4 bases, and 11 bases separated the two germline ends. Germline CDR1 SQVTM, CDR2 ANQGSEA. The sample here was PBMCs, taken at disease progression, from a patient treated with ibrutinib. This clonotype was sampled from a human donor with chronic lymphocytic leukemia. This chain connects TRBV29-1 to TRBJ2-7, with D possibly being TRBD1 (5 bases). CDR3 region: CSVGGRAYEQYF. The CDR3 DNA reads TGCAGCGTTGGTGGCAGGGCTTACGAGCAGTACTTC.